Following are 21 T cell receptor beta chains from one sample sequenced in a study of T cell responses to AZD1222 COVID-19 vaccine. This table comes from immunoSEQ multiplex PCR, and its TCRdb copy is limited to in-frame clones, with some not included. This repertoire shows roughly 150,000 clones, more than 90% found once; its top ten account for about 1.6%. The sample in question was peripheral blood, obtained 28 days after the second AZD1222 dose. Source of these receptors: an adult who received the AZD1222 COVID-19 vaccine.

V gene TRBV7-9 combines with J gene TRBJ2-2; D is possibly TRBD1 (5 bases). Germline V gene data show CDR1 as SEHNR and CDR2 as FQNEAQ (reference sequence). The V gene lost 11 bases and the J gene lost 1 base, with 8 bases spanning the gap. The CDR3 consists of 12 residues. This chain's CDR3 is CAPTGNTGELFF. For the CDR3, the DNA is TGTGCCCCCACAGGGAACACCGGGGAGCTGTTTTTT.

In its sample, this clone was seen once. This chain joins TRBV6-5 and TRBJ2-5; maybe TRBD1 (6 bases). The CDR3 consists of 13 residues. Germline V gene lookup returns CDR1 MNHEY and CDR2 SVGAGI. The V end was cut by 6 bases, the J end by 12 bases, with 20 bases between. The CDR3 spells CASSLRTAAAEYF. CDR3 in DNA: TGTGCCAGCAGCCTGAGGACAGCGGCCGCCGAGTACTTC.

The J gene is TRBJ1-1, the V gene TRBV30, with TRBD1 identical over 7 bases. Germline assignment: CDR1 GTSNPN and CDR2 SVGIG (reference sequence). The CDR3 runs 14 residues. The V segment lost 3 bases and the J segment 0 bases; nucleotides outside the gene matches: 4. DNA for the CDR3: TGTGCCTGGAGAGGGGACAGATTGAACACTGAAGCTTTCTTT. Its translation: CAWRGDRLNTEAFF.

V and J are TRBV18 and TRBJ1-1, with 7 bases fitting TRBD1. Trimming at V came to 6 bases and at J to 3 bases, leaving 4 bases not matched to a gene. The CDR3 is 13 residues long. Germline CDR1 is KGHSH and CDR2 is LQKENI. The CDR3 nucleotides are TGTGCCAGCTCGAAAGACAGGGACACTGAAGCTTTCTTT. Its translation is CASSKDRDTEAFF. Using reference TRBV18 and TRBJ1-1 for the parts outside the CDR3, the full variable domain is NAGVMQNPRHLVRRRGQEARLRCSPMKGHSHVYWYRQLPEEGLKFMVYLQKENIIDESGMPKERFSAEFPKEGPSILRIQQVVRGDSAAYFCASSKDRDTEAFFGQGTRLTVV.

The table lists this clone with a few counts. The rearrangement uses TRBV11-2 and TRBJ2-7; D remains ambiguous. The length of the CDR3 is 12 residues. V was pared by 7 bases and J by 4 bases, with 11 bases between. In germline, CDR1 is SGHAT, CDR2 FQNNGV. CDR3 in DNA: TGTGCCAGCAAGGGCAGAGATTACGAGCAGTACTTC. Its protein is CASKGRDYEQYF.

This sequence joins TRBV2 and TRBJ1-5; D gene unclear. This CDR3 is 17 amino acids long. Germline V gene lookup returns CDR1 SNHLY and CDR2 FYNNEI. V lost 5 bases to trimming and J lost 0 bases, with 17 bases between them. The CDR3 DNA sequence: TGTGCCAGCAGTACCCACCCGTGGCTACTTAGCAATCAGCCCCAGCATTTT. Amino acids: CASSTHPWLLSNQPQHF.

The chain joins TRBV30 to TRBJ1-1; no clear D. Germline V lookup: CDR1 GTSNPN, CDR2 SVGIG (reference sequence). Trimming left V 0 bases short and J 2 bases short, with 7 bases between. This CDR3 comprises 13 residues. The CDR3 nucleotides are TGTGCCTGGAGTGTACGGGAAAACACTGAAGCTTTCTTT. Its protein is CAWSVRENTEAFF.

As to this clone: The same CDR3 is also encoded by other DNA sequences in this sample. The CDR3 sequence is CATSDPTRLEQFF. The DNA of the CDR3 is TGTGCCACCAGTGACCCGACTCGTCTTGAGCAGTTCTTC. The genes are TRBV24-1 and TRBJ2-1, with D unresolved. In germline, CDR1 is KGHDR, CDR2 SFDVKD. The V gene lost 4 bases and the J gene lost 9 bases, with 12 bases spanning the gap. The CDR3 has 13 residues.

Only a few counts were recorded for this clone. The chain uses TRBV3-1 (or the pseudogene TRBV3-2) and TRBJ2-7, with TRBD2 matching 13 bases. CDR1 is LGHDT and CDR2 is YNNKEL in the germline V gene (reference sequence). The V and J ends lost 1 base and 3 bases, in that order; junction bases with no gene match: 3. The CDR3 is 16 residues long. CDR3 sequence (DNA): TGTGCCAGCAGCCAAGGCGGGACTAGCGGGAACTACGAGCAGTACTTC. Translating gives CASSQGGTSGNYEQYF.

The chain recombines TRBV13 with TRBJ1-1; D gene uncertain. Per germline, CDR1 PRHDT and CDR2 FYEKMQ (reference sequence). Trimming removed 1 base at V and 1 base at J, with 7 bases between. This CDR3 has 14 residues. The CDR3 reads CASSLEEGNTEAFF. For the CDR3, the DNA is TGTGCCAGCAGCTTAGAGGAGGGGAACACTGAAGCTTTCTTT.

V gene TRBV7-8 combines with J gene TRBJ2-1; 10 nucleotides line up with TRBD2. There are 17 residues in the CDR3. Germline V gene lookup returns CDR1 SGHVS and CDR2 FQNEAQ. J gave up 2 bases and V 2 bases, and 6 bases lay outside the gene matches. CDR3 in amino acids: CASSLLAGALTYNEQFF. As DNA, the CDR3 is TGTGCCAGCAGCTTACTAGCGGGAGCTCTAACCTACAATGAGCAGTTCTTC.

This CDR3 is CASGGPSTDTQYF. In DNA form, the CDR3 reads TGTGCCAGCGGGGGGCCTAGCACAGATACGCAGTATTTT. The J gene is TRBJ2-3, the V gene TRBV6-5; either TRBD1 or TRBD2 may supply D (6 bases each). The CDR3 is made up of 13 amino acids. Trimming removed 8 bases from V and 0 bases from J, with 9 bases in between. Per germline, CDR1 MNHEY and CDR2 SVGAGI.

Of note for this clone: The junction and the germline gene differ at one end; a read error may be behind it. J is TRBJ2-2 and V is TRBV6-5, with D possibly matching TRBD2 (5 bases). The CDR3 contains 15 residues. CDR1 is MNHEY and CDR2 is SVGAGI in the germline V gene. The CDR3 bases are TGTGCCAGCGCGTCCGGACTGGGGAACGCCGGGGAGCTGTTTTTT. This encodes CASASGLGNAGELFF.

This clone was counted between two and nine times. The chain has TRBV27 and TRBJ1-2; D remains unclear. Germline V lookup: CDR1 MNHEY, CDR2 SMNVEV (reference sequence). CDR3 length: 13 residues. Trimming pared 10 bases from V and 0 bases from J, leaving 12 bases between. The CDR3 reads CATREVANYGYTF. The CDR3 DNA reads as TGTGCCACCAGAGAGGTAGCTAACTATGGCTACACCTTC.

The V call is TRBV5-6, the J call TRBJ1-3; D gene ambiguous. CDR3 size: 15 residues. Trimming cost V 4 bases and J 4 bases, with 15 bases left between them. CDR1 is SGHDT and CDR2 is YYEEEE in the germline V gene. For the CDR3, the DNA is TGTGCCAGCAGCCCACGGTCGCGTTCCGGAAACACCATATATTTT. Translated: CASSPRSRSGNTIYF.

The chain joins TRBV20-1 to TRBJ1-1; no clear D gene. The CDR3 is 13 amino acids. The V end lost 3 bases, the J end lost 0 bases, and 8 bases lay between the germline ends. Germline V gene data show CDR1 as DFQATT and CDR2 as SNEGSKA (reference sequence). CDR3 in DNA: TGCAGTGCTAGTCGGAGCTTGAACACTGAAGCTTTCTTT. This codes for CSASRSLNTEAFF.

The rearrangement joins TRBV7-9 to TRBJ2-1; D ambiguous. Between the trimmed V and J ends, which lost 5 bases and 0 bases, there was a span of 14 bases. This CDR3 contains 16 residues. Looked up from germline, CDR1 is SEHNR and CDR2 is FQNEAQ (reference sequence). CDR3 region: CASSPKRVSSYNEQFF. Here the CDR3 DNA reads TGTGCCAGCAGCCCCAAGCGAGTGAGCTCCTACAATGAGCAGTTCTTC. Based on the CDR3 plus reference TRBV7-9 and TRBJ2-1, the full variable domain is DTGVSQNPRHKITKRGQNVTFRCDPISEHNRLYWYRQTLGQGPEFLTYFQNEAQLEKSRLLSDRFSAERPKGSFSTLEIQRTEQGDSAMYLCASSPKRVSSYNEQFFGPGTRLTVL.

The rearrangement joins TRBV7-9 to TRBJ2-7; D ambiguous. The V end was cut by 0 bases, the J end by 0 bases, with 6 bases between. The germline V gene has CDR1 SEHNR and CDR2 FQNEAQ (reference sequence). The CDR3 runs 14 residues. The CDR3 bases are TGTGCCAGCAGCTTAGCGGCTAGCTCCTACGAGCAGTACTTC. Translated: CASSLAASSYEQYF.

The chain couples TRBV7-7 to TRBJ1-1; the D gene is possibly TRBD1 (6 bases). This CDR3 contains 14 residues. V was pared by 5 bases and J by 1 base, with 11 bases between. Per the germline V gene, CDR1 is SSHAT and CDR2 is FNYEAQ (reference sequence). The CDR3: CASSPGAGNTEAFF. For the CDR3, the DNA is TGTGCCAGCAGCCCAGGGGCAGGGAACACTGAAGCTTTCTTT. Full variable domain (outside the CDR3, taken from reference TRBV7-7 and TRBJ1-1): GAGVSQSPRYKVTKRGQDVTLRCDPISSHATLYWYQQALGQGPEFLTYFNYEAQPDKSGLPSDRFSAERPEGSISTLTIQRTEQRDSAMYRCASSPGAGNTEAFFGQGTRLTVV.

CDR3 protein: CASSPTGTYGYTF. The CDR3 DNA is TGTGCCAGTAGCCCAACAGGGACCTATGGCTACACCTTC. J is TRBJ1-2 and V is TRBV19, with D possibly matching TRBD1 (6 bases). This CDR3 spans 13 amino acids. The germline V and J ends were trimmed by 6 bases and 4 bases, with 12 bases remaining between them. Germline CDR1 is LNHDA and CDR2 is SQIVND (reference sequence).

This clone appeared a few times. This chain connects TRBV20-1 to TRBJ1-6, with D possibly TRBD1 on 5 matching bases. Trimming took 3 bases from V and 4 from J, leaving 10 bases between them. CDR3 length: 14 amino acids. Germline CDR1 and CDR2: DFQATT and SNEGSKA (reference sequence). The CDR3: CSASAGGYNSPLHF. In nucleotides, the CDR3 is TGCAGTGCTAGTGCGGGGGGGTATAATTCACCCCTCCACTTT.